Listed below are T cell receptor beta chains from one sample, sequenced in a study of shared clonotypes between healthy human individuals. The repertoire was sequenced with immunoSEQ multiplex PCR; TCRdb's copy has only in-frame clones and lacks some. There are approximately 980,000 clones in the sample; 76% occur only once, and about 1.5% lies in the top ten. The sequenced material came from memory CD4+ T cells sorted from blood. All receptors come from a man aged 18-30 years in good health. The CDR3 runs from the conserved cysteine through the conserved F or W. A D gene is named only where the DNA matches it firmly. For some rows the clone size is stated as once, few or many, or as a class when expanded; others skip it.

v_call	clone_size	cdr3_length	d_call	j_call	cdr3_nt	cdr3_aa
TRBV18	NA	15	NA	TRBJ1-5	TGTGCCAGCTCACCAGGTTCAGGATTGGGTCAGCCCCAGCATTTT	CASSPGSGLGQPQHF
TRBV30	NA	12	NA	TRBJ1-1	TGTGCCTGGAACCCAGGGGACACTGAAGCTTTCTTT	CAWNPGDTEAFF
TRBV30	NA	14	NA	TRBJ2-7	TGTGCCTGGTCGAGCGGCACGGGATCCTACGAGCAGTACTTC	CAWSSGTGSYEQYF
TRBV6-4	NA	19	NA	TRBJ1-1	TGTGCCAGCAGTAACGTAACACCCCCCAGAGGGGGTATGAACACTGAAGCTTTCTTT	CASSNVTPPRGGMNTEAFF
TRBV10-3	NA	11	NA	TRBJ2-7	TGTGCCATCAGTGAAGTAACCGAGCAGTACTTC	CAISEVTEQYF
TRBV5-1	NA	15	NA	TRBJ2-5	TGCGCCAGCAGCTTGGCCCCTCTAGCTCTAGAGACCCAGTACTTC	CASSLAPLALETQYF
TRBV11-2	NA	13	NA	TRBJ2-5	TGTGCCAGCAGCTTACCGCCCTTAGAGACCCAGTACTTC	CASSLPPLETQYF
TRBV7-2	NA	14	TRBD1	TRBJ1-1	TGTGCCAGCAGGGGGGACAGGGCGAACACTGAAGCTTTCTTT	CASRGDRANTEAFF
TRBV28	NA	15	NA	TRBJ2-1	TGTGCCAGCAGTCTCCGTACGAGCGGCTACAATGAGCAGTTCTTC	CASSLRTSGYNEQFF
TRBV7-8	NA	15	NA	TRBJ2-1	TGTGCCAGCAGCCCCGGGGGGCTATCCTACAATGAGCAGTTCTTC	CASSPGGLSYNEQFF
TRBV28	NA	16	NA	TRBJ1-3	TGTGCCAGCAGTTTAGCCGGGGCAGCCTCTGGAAACACCATATATTTT	CASSLAGAASGNTIYF
TRBV4-3	NA	15	TRBD1	TRBJ2-2	TGCGCCAGCACCTCCAGGGGGCACCGTACCGGGGAGCTGTTTTTT	CASTSRGHRTGELFF
TRBV5-1	NA	13	NA	TRBJ1-5	TGCGCCAGCAGCCCAACAGGGTACCAGCCCCAGCATTTT	CASSPTGYQPQHF
TRBV7-9	NA	17	NA	TRBJ2-3	TGTGCCAGCAGCTTAGACTTGTTTGCGGATAGCACAGATACGCAGTATTTT	CASSLDLFADSTDTQYF
TRBV5-1	NA	14	TRBD2	TRBJ2-3	TGCGCCAGCAGGCGGTTTGCGGGGGCAGATACGCAGTATTTT	CASRRFAGADTQYF
TRBV11-2	many	14	NA	TRBJ2-3	TGTGCCAGCAGCCTAGAAGGGCTAACAGATACGCAGTATTTT	CASSLEGLTDTQYF
TRBV5-1	NA	14	NA	TRBJ1-5	TGCGCCAGCAGCTTGAGCGGGGGCAATCAGCCCCAGCATTTT	CASSLSGGNQPQHF
TRBV18	NA	13	NA	TRBJ1-1	TGTGCCAGCTCACAAAAGGTTGACACTGAAGCTTTCTTT	CASSQKVDTEAFF
TRBV5-6	NA	15	NA	TRBJ2-1	TGTGCCAGCAGCTTAGACACCTTTGGGGACAATGAGCAGTTCTTC	CASSLDTFGDNEQFF
TRBV5-6	NA	14	TRBD2	TRBJ2-7	TGTGCCACCGTAGTAGCGGGGTTCTCCTACGAGCAGTACTTC	CATVVAGFSYEQYF
TRBV7-2	NA	16	NA	TRBJ2-1	TGTGCCAGCAGCTCGGACGGGGCGGGACCCTTCGATGAGCAGTTCTTC	CASSSDGAGPFDEQFF
TRBV15	NA	18	TRBD2	TRBJ2-7	TGTGCCACCAGCAGAGATCCGGGGCTAGCGGGGAACTCCTACGAGCAGTACTTC	CATSRDPGLAGNSYEQYF
TRBV18	NA	14	TRBD1	TRBJ1-1	TGTGCCAGCTCACCAGGACAGGGGAGCACTGAAGCTTTCTTT	CASSPGQGSTEAFF
TRBV10-2	few	13	NA	TRBJ1-1	TGCGCCAGCAGTGAGTTGGGGAACACTGAAGCTTTCTTT	CASSELGNTEAFF
TRBV19	NA	16	NA	TRBJ2-1	TGTGCCAGTAGTATTCAAGGGCAGTCTACCTGCAATGAGCAGTTCTTC	CASSIQGQSTCNEQFF
TRBV30	NA	13	NA	TRBJ2-5	TGTGCCTGGAATCGGGTGAATCGGGAGACCCAGTACTTC	CAWNRVNRETQYF
TRBV5-6	NA	16	TRBD2	TRBJ2-7	TGTGCCAGCAGCACCGCGGGACTAGCGGTTATCTACGAGCAGTACTTC	CASSTAGLAVIYEQYF
TRBV30	few	14	NA	TRBJ2-7	TGTGCCTGGAGTGTGCCGGTCGGGAGATACGAGCAGTACTTC	CAWSVPVGRYEQYF
TRBV19	few	15	NA	TRBJ2-6	TGTGCCAGTACCCCCGGAGGGCCTGGGGCCAACGTCCTGACTTTC	CASTPGGPGANVLTF
TRBV6-5	NA	16	TRBD1	TRBJ2-3	TGTGCCAGCAGTTACCTTGGGGACAGGGGCAGAGATACGCAGTATTTT	CASSYLGDRGRDTQYF
TRBV28	once	15	TRBD1	TRBJ2-3	TGTGCCAGCAGATCACAGGGGAGTTACACAGATACGCAGTATTTT	CASRSQGSYTDTQYF
TRBV7-2	few	13	NA	TRBJ2-1	TGTGCCAGCAGCTTGGAAGGGAGCCATGAGCAGTTCTTC	CASSLEGSHEQFF
TRBV5-4	NA	14	TRBD2	TRBJ2-4	TGTGCCAGCAGCTTGGCATCTAGCGGAAACATTCAGTACTTC	CASSLASSGNIQYF
TRBV7-6	NA	14	TRBD1	TRBJ2-7	TGTGCCAGCAGCTTGGCGACAGGGGCCTACGAGCAGTACTTC	CASSLATGAYEQYF